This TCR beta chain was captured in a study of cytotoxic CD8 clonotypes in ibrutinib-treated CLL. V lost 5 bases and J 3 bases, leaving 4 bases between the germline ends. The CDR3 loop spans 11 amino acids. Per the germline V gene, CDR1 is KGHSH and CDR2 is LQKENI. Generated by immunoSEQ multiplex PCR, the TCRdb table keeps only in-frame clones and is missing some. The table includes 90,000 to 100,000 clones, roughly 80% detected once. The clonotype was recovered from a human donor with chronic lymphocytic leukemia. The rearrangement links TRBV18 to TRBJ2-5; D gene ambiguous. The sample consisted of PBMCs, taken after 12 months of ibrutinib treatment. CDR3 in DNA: TGTGCCAGCTCAGCCGAAGAGACCCAGTACTTC. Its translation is CASSAEETQYF. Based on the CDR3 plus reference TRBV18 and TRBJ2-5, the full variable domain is NAGVMQNPRHLVRRRGQEARLRCSPMKGHSHVYWYRQLPEEGLKFMVYLQKENIIDESGMPKERFSAEFPKEGPSILRIQQVVRGDSAAYFCASSAEETQYFGPGTRLLVL.